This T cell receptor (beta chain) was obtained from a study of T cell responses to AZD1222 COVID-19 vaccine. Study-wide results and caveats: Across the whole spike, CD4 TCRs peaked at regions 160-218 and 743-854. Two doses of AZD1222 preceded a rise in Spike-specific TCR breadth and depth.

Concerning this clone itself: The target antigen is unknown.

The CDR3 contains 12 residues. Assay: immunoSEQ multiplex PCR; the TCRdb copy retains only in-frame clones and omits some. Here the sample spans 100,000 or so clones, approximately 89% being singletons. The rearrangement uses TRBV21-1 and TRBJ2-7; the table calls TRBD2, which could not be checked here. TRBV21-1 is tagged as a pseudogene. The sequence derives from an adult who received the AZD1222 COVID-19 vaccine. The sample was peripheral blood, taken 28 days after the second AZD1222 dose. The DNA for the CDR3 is TGTGCCAGCACTCCCCTGGAGGACGAGCAGTACTTC. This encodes CASTPLEDEQYF.